This TCR beta chain was recorded in a study of T cell changes during pregnancy in multiple sclerosis. The CDR3 loop spans 16 amino acids. The ends were cut back, 6 bases at V and 2 bases at J, with 18 bases in the middle. Germline values: CDR1 KGHSH, CDR2 LQKENI. Clones were sequenced by immunoSEQ multiplex PCR, and TCRdb holds only the in-frame ones, with some missing. The sample contains about 60,000 clones, roughly 91% of which appear only once. The receptor's source is a female donor in good health, enrolled as a control in a pregnancy study. V and J are TRBV18 and TRBJ2-3; D uncertain. This sample comprised peripheral blood, obtained in the third trimester of pregnancy. The CDR3 bases are TGTGCCAGCTCCTCTCTTGGAGCAAAGGACACAGATACGCAGTATTTT. It encodes CASSSLGAKDTDTQYF.